This T cell receptor (beta chain) was recorded in a study of T cells in Graves' hyperthyroidism and ophthalmopathy. At the level of the study: Peripheral blood was obtained at initial diagnosis, preceding any treatment. Study results and limitations: Most thyroid-expanded clonotypes above 0.001 were also found in blood.

Germline trimming cut 5 bases from V and 6 bases from J; bases unmatched to any gene: 6. The CDR3 length is 13 residues. The germline V gene encodes CDR1 SGHTA and CDR2 FQGNSA. What was amplified from RNA transcripts were TCR beta CDR3 regions. Primed by the HTBI set, a first-round RT-PCR was run on the TCR CDR3. TCRdb called the multiplex PCR reads again in MiXCR, with one record for every CDR3 protein. The table shows 550,000 to 800,000 distinct CDR3 sequences, with less than 20% occurring only once. Across 18 months, stable Graves' hyperthyroidism was marked by no progression to ophthalmopathy. This clonotype showed up many times. The antigen remains undetermined.

This sequence originates from a man aged 18 to 30 with Graves' hyperthyroidism. Sequenced input: blood. The chain combines TRBV7-2 with TRBJ1-2; 7 nucleotides line up with TRBD1. The DNA for the CDR3 is TGTGCCAGCAGCCGCCCGACAGGGAATGGCTACACCTTC. Amino acid sequence: CASSRPTGNGYTF.